Below, 8 T cell receptor beta chains from the same sample are listed, as sequenced in a study of blood T cell repertoires in COVID-19 (dated by TCRdb to about 2020). Libraries came from the immunoSEQ multiplex PCR assay. TCRdb limited this immuneACCESS table to in-frame rearrangements with V and J called. A share of clones is missing; checked studies link under half to unresolved V genes, and the rest is unexplained. Here the sample has some 150,000 clones; roughly 78% occur a single time. The ten biggest clones cover 6% of the sample. Sequenced material: PBMCs or T cells enriched from blood (not recorded which). These receptors came from a woman aged 45-59 years who had recovered from COVID-19.

The chain links TRBV18 to TRBJ2-2, with D possibly matching TRBD1 (6 bases). CDR3 size: 16 residues. Looked up from germline, CDR1 is KGHSH and CDR2 is LQKENI. The V end was cut by 0 bases, the J end by 2 bases, with 10 bases between. The CDR3: CASSPPVGGNTGELFF. Here the CDR3 DNA reads TGTGCCAGCTCACCACCGGTAGGGGGAAACACCGGGGAGCTGTTTTTT.

Only one count was recorded for this clone. The chain carries TRBV7-2 and TRBJ2-3; 11 bases line up with TRBD2. The CDR3 contains 14 residues. Germline trimming cut 1 base from V and 10 bases from J; bases unmatched to any gene: 4. The germline gives CDR1 SGHTA, CDR2 FQGNSA. CDR3 sequence reads: CASSLVSGGEAQYF. CDR3 DNA: TGTGCCAGCAGCTTAGTTAGCGGGGGGGAAGCGCAGTATTTT.

This clone has only one observation. The chain links TRBV6-5 to TRBJ1-6, with TRBD1 matching 10 bases. CDR1 is MNHEY, CDR2 SVGAGI, per germline. The CDR3 is 14 residues long. The V and J ends lost 8 bases and 8 bases, in that order; junction bases with no gene match: 6. CDR3 nucleotide sequence: TGTGCCAGCGGCCGACAGGGGGCTGATTCACCCCTCCACTTT. Translated, it gives CASGRQGADSPLHF.

The J gene is TRBJ2-7, the V gene TRBV7-9; a weak D match, TRBD1 (5 bases). The CDR3 is made up of 16 amino acids. CDR1 SEHNR and CDR2 FQNEAQ come from the germline V gene (reference sequence). Trimming took 4 bases from V and 0 from J, leaving 16 bases between them. CDR3 nucleotide sequence: TGTGCCAGCAGCTCGACGGCGCACAGGAGCTCCTACGAGCAGTACTTC. This codes for CASSSTAHRSSYEQYF.

The gene calls are TRBV2 and TRBJ2-3, with D uncertain. Trimming stripped 4 bases from V and 3 bases from J, with 8 bases between. The CDR3 sequence is 13 residues long. Germline CDR1 SNHLY, CDR2 FYNNEI. CDR3 sequence reads: CASSARWTDTQYF. The CDR3 DNA sequence: TGTGCCAGCAGTGCGCGGTGGACAGATACGCAGTATTTT.

The CDR3 DNA is TGCGCCAGCAGTTATCGCGGGACAGGCACTGAAGCTTTCTTT. It encodes CASSYRGTGTEAFF. The chain employs TRBV10-2 and TRBJ1-1; 8 bases fit TRBD1. Germline V gives CDR1 WSHSY, CDR2 SAAADI. V lost 5 bases, J lost 4 bases, and 6 bases stayed unmatched. This CDR3 is 14 amino acids long.

This chain's CDR3 is CASSLEGGLVAEAFF. Here the CDR3 DNA reads TGTGCCAGCAGCTTAGAAGGGGGCTTGGTCGCTGAAGCTTTCTTT. The chain joins TRBV7-9 to TRBJ1-1, with 7 positions matching TRBD1. The V and J ends lost 1 base and 6 bases, in that order; junction bases with no gene match: 8. CDR1 and CDR2 from the germline V gene are SEHNR and FQNEAQ (reference sequence). The CDR3 has 15 residues.

Here the CDR3 reads CASSDGTKPFYNEQFF. The CDR3 DNA sequence: TGTGCCAGCAGTGACGGGACAAAGCCATTCTACAATGAGCAGTTCTTC. This chain links TRBV28 with TRBJ2-1; possible D gene TRBD1, 6 bases. This CDR3 region has 16 residues. CDR1 is MDHEN, CDR2 SYDVKM, per germline. The V end was cut by 5 bases, the J end by 3 bases, with 17 bases between. Filled out from reference TRBV28 and TRBJ2-1, the complete variable domain reads DVKVTQSSRYLVKRTGEKVFLECVQDMDHENMFWYRQDPGLGLRLIYFSYDVKMKEKGDIPEGYSVSREKKERFSLILESASTNQTSMYLCASSDGTKPFYNEQFFGPGTRLTVL.